This T cell receptor beta chain was captured in a study of CD4+ T cells in melanoma. CDR1 SGHTA and CDR2 FQGNSA come from the germline V gene. The CDR3 has 16 residues. Trimming stripped 1 base from V and 6 bases from J, with 18 bases between. TCRdb's table, derived via immunoSEQ multiplex PCR, lists solely in-frame clones and lacks some. The table lists over 9,000 clones, approximately 71% of them singletons. The sample comprised cells from a culture (not recorded whether cultured in vitro). This clonotype was obtained from a human donor with melanoma. The chain links TRBV7-2 to TRBJ2-5, with D tentatively TRBD2 (6 bases). The CDR3: CASSLGGGALGKTQYF. CDR3 nucleotide sequence: TGTGCCAGCAGCTTAGGGGGAGGAGCTCTGGGAAAGACCCAGTACTTC.